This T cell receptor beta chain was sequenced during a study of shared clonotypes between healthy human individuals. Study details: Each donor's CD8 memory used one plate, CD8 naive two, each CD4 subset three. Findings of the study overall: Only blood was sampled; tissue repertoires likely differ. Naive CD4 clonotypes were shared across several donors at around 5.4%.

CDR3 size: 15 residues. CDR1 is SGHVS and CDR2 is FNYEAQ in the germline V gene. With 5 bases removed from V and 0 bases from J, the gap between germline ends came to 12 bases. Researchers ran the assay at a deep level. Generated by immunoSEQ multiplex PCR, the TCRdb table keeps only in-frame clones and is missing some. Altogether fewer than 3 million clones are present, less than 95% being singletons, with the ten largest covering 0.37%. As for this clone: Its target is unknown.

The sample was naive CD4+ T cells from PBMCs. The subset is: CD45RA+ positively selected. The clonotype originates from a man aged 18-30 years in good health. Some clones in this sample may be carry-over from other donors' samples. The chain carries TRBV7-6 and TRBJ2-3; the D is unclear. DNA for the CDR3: TGTGCCAGCAGCCCCGGTATGGGAAGCACAGATACGCAGTATTTT. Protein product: CASSPGMGSTDTQYF.